This entry lists 8 T cell receptor beta chains sequenced from one sample in a study of T cell changes during pregnancy in multiple sclerosis. Libraries were prepared by immunoSEQ multiplex PCR; TCRdb keeps only in-frame clonotypes and omits some of them. Here the sample spans 40,000 to 50,000 clones, roughly 91% being singletons. The specimen comprised CD8+ T cells from peripheral blood mononuclear cells, sampled in the first trimester of pregnancy. The receptors shown here come from a female donor with multiple sclerosis, enrolled in a pregnancy study.

The V gene is TRBV11-2, the J gene TRBJ2-5, with TRBD2 matching over 11 bases. The germline CDR1 and CDR2 sequences are SGHAT and FQNNGV. CDR3 length equals 15 residues. J was trimmed by 2 bases and V by 6 bases; bases with no gene match: 5. The CDR3 region is CASSYTSGGQETQYF. The CDR3 nucleotides read TGTGCCAGCAGTTACACTAGCGGGGGACAAGAGACCCAGTACTTC.

This clone appeared once. The gene calls are TRBV7-6 and TRBJ2-3; 7 bases are shared with TRBD2. This CDR3 is 16 amino acids long. Germline V gene sequence: CDR1 SGHVS, CDR2 FNYEAQ. With V trimmed by 5 bases and J by 2 bases, 10 bases remained unmatched. The CDR3 region has the DNA TGTGCCAGCAGCCTCGCGGGAGACGTGATCACAGATACGCAGTATTTT. As protein: CASSLAGDVITDTQYF.

This chain joins TRBV6-5 and TRBJ2-4; D is possibly TRBD2 (5 bases). The germline gives CDR1 MNHEY, CDR2 SVGAGI. The CDR3 is made up of 13 amino acids. V was trimmed by 0 bases and J by 9 bases, leaving 9 bases between them. This CDR3 is CASSYSEGGIQYF. The CDR3, as DNA: TGTGCCAGCAGTTACTCGGAAGGAGGCATTCAGTACTTC.

The V call is TRBV7-9, the J call TRBJ1-2; 7 nucleotides match TRBD1. From germline, CDR1 is SEHNR and CDR2 FQNEAQ (reference sequence). Trimming took 4 bases from V and 5 from J; bases not matched to a gene: 13. CDR3 length: 16 amino acids. The CDR3 reads CASSSLTTGVAYGYTF. For the CDR3, the DNA is TGTGCCAGCAGCTCGTTGACTACAGGGGTGGCGTATGGCTACACCTTC. The complete variable domain, with remaining parts taken from reference TRBV7-9 and TRBJ1-2, reads DTGVSQNPRHKITKRGQNVTFRCDPISEHNRLYWYRQTLGQGPEFLTYFQNEAQLEKSRLLSDRFSAERPKGSFSTLEIQRTEQGDSAMYLCASSSLTTGVAYGYTFGSGTRLTVV.

The gene calls are TRBV19 and TRBJ2-1; a possible D gene is TRBD2 (6 bases). V dropped 2 bases and J dropped 0 bases, with 14 bases sitting between them. The germline V gene has CDR1 LNHDA and CDR2 SQIVND (reference sequence). The CDR3 totals 17 residues. CDR3 sequence (DNA): TGTGCCAGTAGTATACTCGAAGCGGGCAACTCCTACAATGAGCAGTTCTTC. Translating gives CASSILEAGNSYNEQFF.

The chain couples TRBV2 to TRBJ2-7; the D is unclear. Germline V gives CDR1 SNHLY, CDR2 FYNNEI. The CDR3 has 11 residues. V was trimmed by 4 bases and J by 6 bases, leaving 7 bases between them. CDR3 nucleotides: TGTGCCAGCAGTGCCGGTGGCGAGCAGTACTTC. Amino acids: CASSAGGEQYF. Full variable domain (missing parts from reference TRBV2 and TRBJ2-7): EPEVTQTPSHQVTQMGQEVILRCVPISNHLYFYWYRQILGQKVEFLVSFYNNEISEKSEIFDDQFSVERPDGSNFTLKIRSTKLEDSAMYFCASSAGGEQYFGPGTRLTVT.

The rearrangement links TRBV4-3 to TRBJ1-5, with D uncertain. The length of the CDR3 is 16 residues. The V end was cut by 3 bases, the J end by 0 bases, with 12 bases between. The V gene's germline CDR1 is LGHNA and CDR2 YSLEER. CDR3 region: CASSQFGPPSNQPQHF. For the CDR3, the DNA is TGCGCCAGCAGCCAGTTTGGGCCGCCTAGCAATCAGCCCCAGCATTTT.

The chain uses TRBV7-9 and TRBJ2-2, with 8 bases that match TRBD2. The CDR3 has 15 amino acids. Germline V gene data show CDR1 as SEHNR and CDR2 as FQNEAQ (reference sequence). Germline trimming cut 7 bases from V and 6 bases from J; bases unmatched to any gene: 10. The CDR3 loop reads CASTRAGGLSGELFF. The CDR3 DNA follows: TGTGCCAGCACCCGGGCGGGAGGTCTTTCCGGGGAGCTGTTTTTT.